This T cell receptor (beta chain) was sequenced in a study of blood T cell repertoires in COVID-19. About the study: Sites in the United States, Italy and Spain provided acute and convalescent COVID-19 samples. PBMCs, B-cell-depleted T cells, or T cells were the source of the cDNA or gDNA that made up the material.

Germline CDR1 is MNHEY and CDR2 is SVGAGI. This CDR3 has 15 amino acids. Trimming removed 6 bases from V and 9 bases from J; junction bases left unmatched: 11. Authors' analysis steps: Amplified reference gene primers provided the basis for estimating nucleated cell counts. Clones were read by immunoSEQ multiplex PCR, and TCRdb kept only the in-frame ones, dropping some. That table supplies the V and J calls and clone size; D and trimming were determined from the DNA. The data hold roughly 120,000 clones, with about nine tenths observed a single time. The material sequenced was peripheral blood. This TCR was recovered from a human donor with active COVID-19. The donor label of this sample is uncertain. The J gene is TRBJ1-6, the V gene TRBV6-5, with 7 bases aligning to TRBD1. The CDR3 sequence: CASREGAGAPSPLHF. DNA for the CDR3: TGTGCCAGCAGGGAGGGGGCAGGGGCACCTTCACCCCTCCACTTT.